This TCR beta chain came from a study of PD-1 blockade in classical Hodgkin lymphoma (dated by TCRdb to about 2020). About the investigation overall: Nivolumab dosing was 3 mg/kg intravenously every 2 weeks, continuing until either disease progression or unacceptable toxicity. To define a peripheral blood immune signature of response to PD-1 blockade in classical Hodgkin lymphoma, the study combined TCR beta sequencing with CyTOF.

From the cysteine through the phenylalanine, the CDR3 covers 16 amino acids. The CDR3 DNA has 48 bases and is translated from base 1. V loses 4 bases, J loses 2 bases, and the germline ends lie 17 bases apart. CDR1 and CDR2 are read off the germline V gene (reference sequence) as MNHNY and SVGAGI. This specimen's time point label, per the study, means: cycle 4 day 1 (C4D1), after more than five weeks of nivolumab. Every trial patient had relapsed following autologous stem cell transplantation, and prior brentuximab vedotin exposure was what differed among cohorts A, B and C. The trial cohort included fewer than 65 patients with relapsed/refractory classical Hodgkin lymphoma, and each patient had a best overall response of complete response, partial response or progressive disease. In the multi-cohort phase II CheckMate 205 trial, trial patients received single-agent nivolumab. An independent review committee assessed best overall response by applying the 2007 International Working Group response criteria. Trial PBMCs were obtained immediately prior to nivolumab initiation (C1D1) and on therapy at cycle 2 day 1 and cycle 4 day 1. After peripheral blood was drawn into 8 mL Vacutainer Cell Preparation Tubes, PBMCs were isolated by centrifugation and then cryopreserved.

This clone was observed a single time. This clone's antigen is unknown. Base qualities are not at hand, and no much larger clone is one base apart. The Qiagen DNeasy kit was used to extract genomic DNA from unsorted PBMCs and from the negatively selected CD4+ and CD8+ fractions. TCR beta CDR3 regions were subjected to amplification by immunoSEQ multiplex PCR with primers that anneal to V and J segments. A synthetic immune receptor repertoire was used to minimize amplification bias, and any residual bias was removed computationally once sequencing was done. Per the authors' processing: Custom Python scripts were used to quantify repertoire diversity as the Shannon entropy index. Unsorted, CD4+ and CD8+ repertoires were examined separately, except in combined analyses, for which CD4+ and CD8+ sequences were merged in silico. Clonal expansion was defined as at least a 2-fold frequency increase after treatment relative to C1D1, with a pseudocount of 0.5 for undetected baseline clones. Clones with 0 or 1 copy at C1D1 were classified as singleton clones, and clones with 2 or more copies were classified as non-singleton clones. Clones expanded in unsorted samples were assigned a CD4+, CD8+ or unknown annotation through matching of protein sequences in sorted samples from the same patient. Diversity changes from C1D1 to C4D1 were tested in paired samples using Wilcoxon tests. TCRdb provides this immuneACCESS table in a form limited to in-frame rearrangements. Some clones are lacking; in checked studies, under half of them reflect an unresolved V gene, and why the rest are absent is not known. That table supplies the V and J calls and clone size; D and trimming were determined from the DNA. The sample table lists nearly 50,000 clones, roughly 80% of them with a count of one. The top ten clones comprise approximately 12% of the sample.

General conclusions and limits of the study: Newly diagnosed patients were reported to have lower baseline TCR diversity than healthy donors, and relapsed/refractory patients were reported to have lower baseline TCR diversity still. Trial patients achieving complete response had baseline diversity similar to newly diagnosed patients, whereas partial responders and progressors had significantly lower diversity. CD4+ but not CD8+ TCR diversity rose significantly by C4D1 (p=0.0027 vs p=0.16), most apparent in complete responders (p=0.02). The study covered only a single clinical trial cohort, and the causes of the repertoire differences, possibly disease activity or prior therapy, were still not defined. Diversity was lower in patients who began nivolumab less than 1 year after ASCT, so these patients were left out of later analyses to avoid confounding by immune reconstitution.

The sequencing used peripheral blood mononuclear cells (PBMCs), collected before the fourth cycle of nivolumab. The receptor's source is a human donor with classical Hodgkin lymphoma. Rearrangement joined TRBV6-6 to TRBJ1-2, with the identity of the D gene unclear. The nucleotide sequence is given as TGTGCCAGCAGTTCCCAAGATCCGGCCTTCAACTATGGCTACACCTTC. Its amino acids are CASSSQDPAFNYGYTF.